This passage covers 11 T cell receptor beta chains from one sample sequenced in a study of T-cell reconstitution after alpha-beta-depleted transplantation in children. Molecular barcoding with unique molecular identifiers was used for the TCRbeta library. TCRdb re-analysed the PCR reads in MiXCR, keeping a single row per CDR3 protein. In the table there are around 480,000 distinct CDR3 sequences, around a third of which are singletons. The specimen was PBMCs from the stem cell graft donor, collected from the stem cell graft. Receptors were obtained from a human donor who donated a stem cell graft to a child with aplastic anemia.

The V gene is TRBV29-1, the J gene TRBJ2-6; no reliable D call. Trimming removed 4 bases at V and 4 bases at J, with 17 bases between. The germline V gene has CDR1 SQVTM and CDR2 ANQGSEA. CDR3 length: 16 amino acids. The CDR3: CSVAFGPLSGANVLTF. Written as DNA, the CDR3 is TGCAGCGTTGCCTTTGGACCGCTCTCCGGGGCCAACGTCCTGACTTTC. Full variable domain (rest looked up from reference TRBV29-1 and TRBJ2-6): SAVISQKPSRDICQRGTSLTIQCQVDSQVTMMFWYRQQPGQSLTLIATANQGSEATYESGFVIDKFPISRPNLTFSTLTVSNMSPEDSSIYLCSVAFGPLSGANVLTFGAGSRLTVL.

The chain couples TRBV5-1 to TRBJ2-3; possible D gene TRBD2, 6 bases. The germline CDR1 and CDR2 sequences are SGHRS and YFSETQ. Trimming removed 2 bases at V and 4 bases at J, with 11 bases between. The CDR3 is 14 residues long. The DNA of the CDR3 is TGCGCCAGCAGCTTTTCGGGAGTTTCAGATACGCAGTATTTT. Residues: CASSFSGVSDTQYF. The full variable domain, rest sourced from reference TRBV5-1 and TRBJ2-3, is KAGVTQTPRYLIKTRGQQVTLSCSPISGHRSVSWYQQTPGQGLQFLFEYFSETQRNKGNFPGRFSGRQFSNSRSEMNVSTLELGDSALYLCASSFSGVSDTQYFGPGTRLTVL.

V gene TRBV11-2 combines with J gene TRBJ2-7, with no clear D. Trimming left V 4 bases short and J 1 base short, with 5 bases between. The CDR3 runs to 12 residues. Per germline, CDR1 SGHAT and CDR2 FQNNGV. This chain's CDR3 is CASSSWSYEQYF. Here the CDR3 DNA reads TGTGCCAGCAGCTCCTGGTCCTACGAGCAGTACTTC.

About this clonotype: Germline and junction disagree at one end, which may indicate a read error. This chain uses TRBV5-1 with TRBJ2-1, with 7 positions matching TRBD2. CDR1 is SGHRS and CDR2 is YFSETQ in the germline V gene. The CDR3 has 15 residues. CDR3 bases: TGTGCCAGCAGTTTAAGGCTAGCGGCCTACAATGAGCAGTTCTTC. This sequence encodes CASSLRLAAYNEQFF.

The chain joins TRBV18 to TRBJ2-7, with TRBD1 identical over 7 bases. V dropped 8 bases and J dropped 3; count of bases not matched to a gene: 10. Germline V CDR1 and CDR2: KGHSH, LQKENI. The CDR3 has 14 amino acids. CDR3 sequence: CASKSGTDGYEQYF. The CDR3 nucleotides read TGTGCCAGCAAGTCCGGGACAGACGGCTACGAGCAGTACTTC. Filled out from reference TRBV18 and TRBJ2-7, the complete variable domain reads NAGVMQNPRHLVRRRGQEARLRCSPMKGHSHVYWYRQLPEEGLKFMVYLQKENIIDESGMPKERFSAEFPKEGPSILRIQQVVRGDSAAYFCASKSGTDGYEQYFGPGTRLTVT.

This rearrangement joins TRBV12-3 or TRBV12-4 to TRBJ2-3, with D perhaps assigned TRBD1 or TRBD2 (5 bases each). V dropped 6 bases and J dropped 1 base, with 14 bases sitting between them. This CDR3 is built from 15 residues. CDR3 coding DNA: TGTGCCAGCAGGCTCTCCGGGACCCGCACAGATACGCAGTATTTT. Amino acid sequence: CASRLSGTRTDTQYF.

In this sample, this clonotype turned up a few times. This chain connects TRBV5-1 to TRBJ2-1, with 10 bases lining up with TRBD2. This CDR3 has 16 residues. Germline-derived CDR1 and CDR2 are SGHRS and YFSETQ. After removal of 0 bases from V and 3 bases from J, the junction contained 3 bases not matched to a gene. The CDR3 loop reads CASSLEVAGGYNEQFF. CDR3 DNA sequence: TGCGCCAGCAGCTTGGAAGTAGCGGGAGGCTACAATGAGCAGTTCTTC.

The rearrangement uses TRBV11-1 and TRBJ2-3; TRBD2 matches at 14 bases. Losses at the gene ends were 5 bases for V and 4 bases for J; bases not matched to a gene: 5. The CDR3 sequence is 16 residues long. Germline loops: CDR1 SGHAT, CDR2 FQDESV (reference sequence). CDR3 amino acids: CASSPGTSGSPDTQYF. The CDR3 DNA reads TGTGCCAGCAGCCCCGGGACTAGCGGGAGTCCAGATACGCAGTATTTT.

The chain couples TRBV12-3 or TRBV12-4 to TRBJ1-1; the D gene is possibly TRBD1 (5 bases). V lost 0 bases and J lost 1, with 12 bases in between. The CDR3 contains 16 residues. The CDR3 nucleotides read TGTGCCAGCAGTTTAGCGCCGGGACGGGAGAACACTGAAGCTTTCTTT. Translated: CASSLAPGRENTEAFF.

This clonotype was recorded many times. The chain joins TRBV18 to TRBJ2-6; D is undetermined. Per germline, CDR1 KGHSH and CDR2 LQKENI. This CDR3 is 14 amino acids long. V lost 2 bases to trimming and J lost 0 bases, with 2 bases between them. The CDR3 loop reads CASSPDSGANVLTF. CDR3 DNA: TGTGCCAGCTCACCAGACTCTGGGGCCAACGTCCTGACTTTC.

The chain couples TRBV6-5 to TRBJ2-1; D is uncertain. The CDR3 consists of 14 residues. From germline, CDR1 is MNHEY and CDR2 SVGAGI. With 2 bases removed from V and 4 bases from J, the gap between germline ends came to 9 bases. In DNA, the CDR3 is TGTGCCAGCAGTTACCAGGTCGGATACAATGAGCAGTTCTTC. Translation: CASSYQVGYNEQFF.